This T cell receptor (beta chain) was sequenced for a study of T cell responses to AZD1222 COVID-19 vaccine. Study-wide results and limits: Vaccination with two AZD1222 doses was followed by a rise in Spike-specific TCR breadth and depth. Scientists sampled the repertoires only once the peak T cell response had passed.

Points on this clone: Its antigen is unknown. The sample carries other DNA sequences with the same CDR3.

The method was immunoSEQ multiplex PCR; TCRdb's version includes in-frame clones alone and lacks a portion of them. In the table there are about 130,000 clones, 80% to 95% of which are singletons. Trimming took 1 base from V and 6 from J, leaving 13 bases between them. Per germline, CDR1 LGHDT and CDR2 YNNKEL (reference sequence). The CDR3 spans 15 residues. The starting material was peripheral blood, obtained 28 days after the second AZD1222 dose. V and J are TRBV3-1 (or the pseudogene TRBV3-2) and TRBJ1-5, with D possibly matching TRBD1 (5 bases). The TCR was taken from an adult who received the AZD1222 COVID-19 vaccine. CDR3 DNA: TGTGCCAGCAGCCAAGTCGGAGGGGCTGGTCAGCCCCAGCATTTT. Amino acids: CASSQVGGAGQPQHF.